The present T cell receptor (beta chain) was sequenced within a study of T-cell memory formation after mild COVID-19. A single record per CDR3 protein comes from TCRdb applying MiXCR to the 5' RACE reads. The sample gives some 69,000 distinct CDR3 sequences, over 15% of which show up once; about a third is in the top ten. CDR1 and CDR2 from the germline V gene are MGHDK and SYGVNS. J lost 1 base, V lost 2 bases, and 4 bases had no gene match. There are 15 residues in the CDR3. J is TRBJ2-7 and V is TRBV25-1, with 8 bases that match TRBD1. The source is an adult woman who had mild COVID-19 (a few samples of this study predate the infection). Cell type and time point are not known. The sample consisted of PBMCs or a T cell subset sorted from them (not recorded which). The CDR3 spells CASSEGQGPSYEQYF. DNA for the CDR3: TGTGCCAGCAGTGAAGGACAGGGTCCTTCCTACGAGCAGTACTTC.